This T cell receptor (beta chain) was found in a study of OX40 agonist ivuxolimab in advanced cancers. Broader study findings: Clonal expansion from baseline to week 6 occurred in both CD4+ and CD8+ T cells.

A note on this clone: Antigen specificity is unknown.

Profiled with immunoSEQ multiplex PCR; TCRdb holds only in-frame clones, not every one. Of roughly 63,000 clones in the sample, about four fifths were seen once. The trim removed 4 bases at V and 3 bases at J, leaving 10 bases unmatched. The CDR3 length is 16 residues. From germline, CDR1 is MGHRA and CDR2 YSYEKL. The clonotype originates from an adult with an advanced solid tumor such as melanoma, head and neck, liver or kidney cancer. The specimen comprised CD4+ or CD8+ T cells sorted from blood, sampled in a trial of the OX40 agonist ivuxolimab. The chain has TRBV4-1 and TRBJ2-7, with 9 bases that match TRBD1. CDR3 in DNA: TGCGCCAGCAGCCGGGAGTCCGACAGGGGGTTCTACGAGCAGTACTTC. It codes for CASSRESDRGFYEQYF.